The clone carrying this TCR beta chain has ten or more counts. Its antigen is not identified. With the read ending 3 residues before the CDR3 end, the germline J gene is used to fill in that end. TCRdb's copy holds only in-frame clones and misses some; the assay was immunoSEQ multiplex PCR. The sample presents about 52,000 clones, none singletons. This sample was taken from a study of T cell clonality in common variable immunodeficiency. Points from the study as a whole: Shared TCRbeta clones were fewer between CVID subjects than controls. What drives increased CVID clonality needs T cell subpopulation sequencing.

Germline V gives CDR1 SGHRS, CDR2 YFSETQ. V shed 2 bases and J shed 4 bases, with 10 bases lying between them. There are 14 residues in the CDR3. Caucasian heritage predominated among both patients and controls. The V and J genes are TRBV5-1 and TRBJ2-1; D is undetermined. This TCR was sampled from a person aged 18 to 70 in good health. The sequencing input was peripheral blood mononuclear cells. The part of the CDR3 DNA that was read is TGCGCCAGCAGCTTCTTAAACAGTTACAATGAG. As protein: CASSFLNSYNE. The entire CDR3 is CASSFLNSYNEQFF.